The source of this T cell receptor beta chain is a study of cytomegalovirus exposure and HLA in healthy donors. Points on this clone: What it binds is unknown.

There are 14 residues in the CDR3. Germline values: CDR1 MNHNY, CDR2 SVGAGI (reference sequence). The V segment lost 7 bases and the J segment 2 bases; nucleotides outside the gene matches: 7. PCR was performed using 60 Vbeta and 13 Jbeta primers. Clones were sequenced by immunoSEQ multiplex PCR, and TCRdb holds only the in-frame ones, with some missing. The sample has some 130,000 clones, approximately 77% seen once; the top ten hold over 2%. General study results and limits: A later analysis reported that several of the most significant clusters appeared to be linked to common viral pathogens, among them Epstein-Barr virus.

The TCR originated in a man aged 30-40 years in good health and CMV-seronegative. Sequenced: PBMCs. The V and J genes are TRBV6-6 and TRBJ1-2, with TRBD1 matching 7 bases. The CDR3 loop reads CASTIQGQNYGYTF. The CDR3 region has the DNA TGTGCCAGCACTATACAGGGACAGAACTATGGCTACACCTTC.